The 21 T cell receptor beta chains given below trace back to one sample, sequenced in a study of T cells in Graves' hyperthyroidism and ophthalmopathy. What was amplified from RNA transcripts were TCR beta CDR3 regions. TCR CDR3 underwent first-round RT-PCR with the HTBI primer set. MiXCR, applied by TCRdb to the multiplex PCR reads, yields one record per CDR3 protein. The sample contains approximately 430,000 distinct CDR3 sequences, less than 20% of which appear only once. Material for sequencing was blood. The source of these receptors is a woman aged 18-29 years with Graves' hyperthyroidism.

This clonotype was recorded a few times. Written as DNA, the CDR3 is TGTGCCTGGGTGACAGGGTGCAATCAGCCCCAGCATTTT. Amino acids: CAWVTGCNQPQHF. The rearrangement links TRBV30 to TRBJ1-5; 7 bases fit TRBD1. V shed 5 bases, J shed 2 bases, and the junction held 3 bases outside the gene matches. Germline CDR1 and CDR2: GTSNPN and SVGIG (reference sequence). The CDR3 has 13 amino acids.

This clonotype was observed many times. The rearrangement links TRBV20-1 to TRBJ2-7; no clear D. The V gene lost 0 bases and the J gene lost 5 bases, with 11 bases spanning the gap. The germline CDR1 and CDR2 sequences are DFQATT and SNEGSKA (reference sequence). The CDR3 consists of 13 residues. The CDR3 DNA follows: TGCAGTGCTAGAGAAAGATCCGGTGACGAGCAGTACTTC. This gives the protein CSARERSGDEQYF.

In its sample, this clonotype was seen a few times. The chain employs TRBV15 and TRBJ2-5; 8 bases fit TRBD1. The germline CDR1 and CDR2 sequences are LNHNV and YYDKDF (reference sequence). CDR3 length: 15 residues. Trimming took 0 bases from V and 5 from J; bases not matched to a gene: 5. This CDR3 reads CATSRDTGGKETQYF. The CDR3, as DNA: TGTGCCACCAGCAGAGATACAGGGGGGAAGGAGACCCAGTACTTC.

CDR3 nucleotide sequence: TGCGCCAGCAGGAGGGGGGCAGGGGACCAGCCCCAGCATTTT. Its translation is CASRRGAGDQPQHF. The V and J genes are TRBV5-1 and TRBJ1-5; D perhaps matches TRBD1 (6 bases). Per the germline V gene, CDR1 is SGHRS and CDR2 is YFSETQ. The CDR3 sequence is 14 residues long. Deletions cut 5 bases from V and 7 bases from J, with 16 bases between.

The rearrangement links TRBV11-2 to TRBJ2-5, with a weak D call TRBD1 (5 bases). CDR1 is SGHAT, CDR2 FQNNGV, per germline. CDR3 length: 14 residues. V was cut by 5 bases and J by 2 bases, with 12 bases left in between. In DNA form, the CDR3 reads TGTGCCAGCAGCGGGATGGACACTCAAGAGACCCAGTACTTC. Translation: CASSGMDTQETQYF.

This chain connects TRBV19 to TRBJ1-1, with D uncertain. CDR1 is LNHDA, CDR2 SQIVND, per germline (reference sequence). The length of the CDR3 is 9 residues. V lost 3 bases to trimming and J lost 11 bases, with 4 bases between them. In DNA, the CDR3 is TGTGCCAGTAGTATCAGTGCTTTCTTT. This translates into CASSISAFF.

This clonotype has a handful of counts. With a much larger clone just one base away, this may be a read error. The V call is TRBV3-1, the J call TRBJ2-1, with D possibly TRBD2 on 7 matching bases. Trimming removed 1 base from V and 2 bases from J, with 9 bases in between. CDR3 length equals 15 residues. CDR1 is LGHDT and CDR2 is YNNKEL in the germline V gene (reference sequence). The CDR3 DNA reads as TGTGCCAGCAGCCAAGCGGGGGGCACCTACAATGAGCAGTTCTTC. Amino acids: CASSQAGGTYNEQFF.

This clonotype was detected many times. This chain uses TRBV12-3 or TRBV12-4 with TRBJ2-3, with 8 nucleotides matching TRBD1. The CDR3 runs to 15 residues. V was clipped by 4 bases and J by 1 base; unmatched bases: 4. DNA of the CDR3: TGTGCCAGCAGTTCCCGGACAGGGCGCACAGATACGCAGTATTTT. Translating gives CASSSRTGRTDTQYF.

As concerns this clonotype: Since a much larger clone is just one base distant, this may be a read error. V and J are TRBV5-1 and TRBJ2-7, with D perhaps given as TRBD1 or TRBD2 (6 bases each). CDR3 length: 15 residues. CDR1 and CDR2 (germline): SGHRS, YFSETQ. CDR3 sequence reads: CASSLASGDTYEQCF. The CDR3 DNA follows: TGCGCCAGCAGCTTGGCCTCGGGGGACACCTACGAGCAGTGCTTC.

This clonotype was seen repeatedly, ten times or more. J is TRBJ1-4 and V is TRBV3-1; no reliable D call. Trimming took off 1 base at V and 5 bases at J, with 5 bases between the two ends. CDR3 length equals 13 residues. CDR1 is LGHDT, CDR2 YNNKEL, per germline (reference sequence). This CDR3 reads CASSQVANEKLFF. The CDR3 DNA is TGTGCCAGCAGCCAAGTGGCGAATGAAAAACTGTTTTTT.

Regarding this clonotype: A read error may be the cause here, since a much bigger clone is one base away. Since the CDR3 does not end with the conserved phenylalanine or tryptophan, this likely comes from a read error. The chain combines TRBV5-1 with TRBJ2-1; D may be TRBD1 (6 bases). CDR1 SGHRS and CDR2 YFSETQ come from the germline V gene. The ends were cut back, 4 bases at V and 5 bases at J, with 13 bases in the middle. The CDR3 runs 14 residues. The chain's CDR3 is CASSRSDRNNEQFS. DNA of the CDR3: TGCGCCAGCAGCCGCTCAGACAGGAACAATGAGCAGTTCTCC.

This chain connects TRBV5-1 to TRBJ2-5, with TRBD2 identical over 11 bases. The CDR3 contains 15 residues. Germline values: CDR1 SGHRS, CDR2 YFSETQ. V trimming: 5 bases; J trimming: 6 bases; junction bases outside the gene matches: 9. The CDR3 bases are TGCGCCAGCAGTTATACTAGCGGGGGAACACAGACCCAGTACTTC. Its translation: CASSYTSGGTQTQYF.

This clonotype has just a few counts. The chain recombines TRBV9 with TRBJ1-2; no clear D. Trimming cost V 0 bases and J 4 bases, with 13 bases left between them. This CDR3 region has 15 residues. CDR1 and CDR2 from the germline V gene are SGDLS and YYNGEE. The DNA of the CDR3 is TGTGCCAGCAGCGTAGCGGACGGGAGGCTCTATGGCTACACCTTC. Its translation is CASSVADGRLYGYTF.

In its sample, this clonotype was seen many times. The chain combines TRBV11-2 with TRBJ2-5; 7 bases agree with TRBD1. J was trimmed by 2 bases and V by 3 bases; bases with no gene match: 0. CDR3 size: 13 residues. Per the germline V gene, CDR1 is SGHAT and CDR2 is FQNNGV. The CDR3 nucleotides read TGTGCCAGCAGCTTGGGACAGCAAGAGACCCAGTACTTC. This codes for CASSLGQQETQYF.

This clonotype appeared a few times. J is TRBJ2-5 and V is TRBV19; TRBD1 agrees at 7 bases. This CDR3 is built from 13 residues. The J segment lost 2 bases and the V segment lost 9 bases, leaving 6 bases of the junction unmatched. In germline, CDR1 is LNHDA, CDR2 SQIVND (reference sequence). For the CDR3, the DNA is TGTGCCAGCCGGGACAGAGGGCAAGAGACCCAGTACTTC. This codes for CASRDRGQETQYF. The full variable domain, rest sourced from reference TRBV19 and TRBJ2-5, is DGGITQSPKYLFRKEGQNVTLSCEQNLNHDAMYWYRQDPGQGLRLIYYSQIVNDFQKGDIAEGYSVSREKKESFPLTVTSAQKNPTAFYLCASRDRGQETQYFGPGTRLLVL.

This clonotype was counted at least ten times. This chain links TRBV19 with TRBJ1-1, with D unclear. The CDR3 runs to 13 residues. CDR1 is LNHDA and CDR2 is SQIVND in the germline V gene (reference sequence). Trimming removed 1 base from V and 1 base from J, with 4 bases in between. The CDR3 is CASSIGQNTEAFF. CDR3 DNA: TGTGCCAGTAGTATAGGTCAGAACACTGAAGCTTTCTTT.

This clonotype was counted many times. The rearrangement uses TRBV3-1 and TRBJ2-1; the D gene is possibly TRBD2 (6 bases). V was pared by 1 base and J by 8 bases, with 9 bases between. Looked up from germline, CDR1 is LGHDT and CDR2 is YNNKEL (reference sequence). There are 13 residues in the CDR3. The DNA of the CDR3 is TGTGCCAGCAGCCAAGTCGGGGGATATGAGCAGTTCTTC. It is translated as CASSQVGGYEQFF.

This clonotype was counted many times. This rearrangement joins TRBV12-3 or TRBV12-4 to TRBJ2-2, with 11 bases identical to TRBD2. CDR3 length: 17 residues. V lost 3 bases and J lost 6; bases outside the gene matches: 9. The CDR3 DNA is TGTGCCAGCAGTTTCGTCAACCTAGCGGGGGGCGCCGGGGAGCTGTTTTTT. The encoded protein is CASSFVNLAGGAGELFF.

This clonotype was counted between two and nine times. The chain joins TRBV27 to TRBJ2-2, with D possibly matching TRBD1 (6 bases). V lost 8 bases, J lost 2 bases, and 24 bases lay in between. This CDR3 is built from 18 residues. Germline CDR1 MNHEY, CDR2 SMNVEV (reference sequence). CDR3 in amino acids: CASWYQGFPLSNTGELFF. CDR3 coding DNA: TGTGCCAGCTGGTATCAGGGGTTCCCTCTGAGTAACACCGGGGAGCTGTTTTTT.

In its sample, this clonotype was seen a few times. This may be a read error: a much more frequent sequence differs by one nucleotide. V is TRBV20-1 and J is TRBJ2-3, with 13 bases fitting TRBD2. Germline V gene sequence: CDR1 DFQATT, CDR2 SNEGSKA (reference sequence). The length of the CDR3 is 14 residues. With V trimmed by 7 bases and J by 8 bases, 9 bases remained unmatched. CDR3 nucleotides: TGCAGTGTCGGACTAGCGGGGGCGGCAGGTACGCAGTATTTT. Protein: CSVGLAGAAGTQYF.

This chain connects TRBV30 to TRBJ1-4; possible D gene TRBD1, 5 bases. Germline loops: CDR1 GTSNPN, CDR2 SVGIG (reference sequence). This CDR3 contains 13 residues. V was clipped by 1 base and J by 8 bases, with 11 bases between them. CDR3 residues: CAWSAGVGEKLFF. In nucleotides, the CDR3 is TGTGCCTGGAGTGCGGGGGTTGGGGAAAAACTGTTTTTT.